The 2 T cell receptor beta chains below all came from one sample that was sequenced in a study of blood T cell repertoires in COVID-19. TCRdb keeps only in-frame clones here, not all; method: immunoSEQ multiplex PCR. Among 300,000 or so clones listed, around 87% were seen once. Sequenced material: peripheral blood. The source is a woman in her forties or fifties who had recovered from COVID-19.

The V gene is TRBV10-3, the J gene TRBJ2-7, with 7 nucleotides matching TRBD1. This CDR3 has 12 amino acids. The ends lost 8 bases at V and 3 bases at J; junction bases unmatched: 4. Germline V gene data show CDR1 as ENHRY and CDR2 as SYGVKD. CDR3 DNA: TGTGCCATCGGGACAGTCGGCTACGAGCAGTACTTC. This sequence encodes CAIGTVGYEQYF.

The chain joins TRBV5-6 to TRBJ2-5, with a weak D call TRBD1 (5 bases). There are 16 residues in the CDR3. The germline V and J ends were trimmed by 4 bases and 1 base, with 17 bases remaining between them. CDR1 SGHDT and CDR2 YYEEEE come from the germline V gene. CDR3 sequence reads: CASSRVWVGAQETQYF. CDR3 coding DNA: TGTGCCAGCAGCCGGGTTTGGGTAGGGGCCCAAGAGACCCAGTACTTC.